This TCR beta chain was obtained from a study of CD8 T cells in ankylosing spondylitis. In making TCR beta libraries, quantitative 5'-RACE with molecular barcodes was used. A single record per CDR3 protein comes from TCRdb applying MiXCR to the 5' RACE reads. This table holds under 450,000 distinct CDR3 sequences, 17% found once. This clonotype was observed a few times. The antigen is undetermined. J was trimmed by 4 bases and V by 3 bases; bases with no gene match: 9. The CDR3 spans 15 residues. The germline gives CDR1 SQVTM, CDR2 ANQGSEA. Whole-study findings and limits: Relatively scarce in peripheral blood, disease-linked clones were CD8+. In reactive arthritis synovial fluid and blood, some motif variants had been reported before. In ankylosing spondylitis blood, a motif of seven or eight highly homologous TCR beta variants appeared characteristic. From matched ankylosing spondylitis synovial fluid, disease-linked clones were reportedly recovered at significantly enriched levels.

The source is a male donor with ankylosing spondylitis. This rearrangement joins TRBV29-1 to TRBJ2-5; 9 bases are a match to TRBD2. Sequencing was carried out using blood, either unsorted or a sorted T cell fraction (not recorded which). The CDR3 region is CSVESGGGARETQYF. The CDR3 nucleotides are TGCAGCGTTGAGTCTGGCGGGGGGGCCCGAGAGACCCAGTACTTC.